This T cell receptor beta chain was documented in a study of blood T cell repertoires in COVID-19. Study in general: COVID-19 samples collected from the United States, Italy and Spain covered acute and convalescent phases. T cells, B-cell-depleted T cells, or PBMCs provided the cDNA or gDNA that served as material.

Germline values: CDR1 SGDLS, CDR2 YYNGEE. This CDR3 region has 15 residues. V dropped 5 bases and J dropped 1; count of bases not matched to a gene: 8. Per the original data handling: Quantification of nucleated cells was approximated via reference gene primer amplification. Profiled with immunoSEQ multiplex PCR; TCRdb holds only in-frame clones, not every one. V, J and clone size are those of that table, while D and trimming were read from the DNA. The sample includes roughly 350,000 clones, about 88% seen only once; the top ten take 7.3%. Followed longitudinally, the Seattle patients had been enrolled during active infection.

The rearrangement joins TRBV9 to TRBJ1-1; 7 positions agree with TRBD1. The TCR originated in a woman in her seventies with COVID-19, enrolled during active disease. Sequencing was performed on peripheral blood. This CDR3 is CASSPGQKQNTEAFF. CDR3 DNA: TGTGCCAGCAGTCCGGGACAGAAGCAGAACACTGAAGCTTTCTTT. The variable domain in full, completed from reference TRBV9 and TRBJ1-1, reads DSGVTQTPKHLITATGQRVTLRCSPRSGDLSVYWYQQSLDQGLQFLIQYYNGEERAKGNILERFSAQQFPDLHSELNLSSLELGDSALYFCASSPGQKQNTEAFFGQGTRLTVV.